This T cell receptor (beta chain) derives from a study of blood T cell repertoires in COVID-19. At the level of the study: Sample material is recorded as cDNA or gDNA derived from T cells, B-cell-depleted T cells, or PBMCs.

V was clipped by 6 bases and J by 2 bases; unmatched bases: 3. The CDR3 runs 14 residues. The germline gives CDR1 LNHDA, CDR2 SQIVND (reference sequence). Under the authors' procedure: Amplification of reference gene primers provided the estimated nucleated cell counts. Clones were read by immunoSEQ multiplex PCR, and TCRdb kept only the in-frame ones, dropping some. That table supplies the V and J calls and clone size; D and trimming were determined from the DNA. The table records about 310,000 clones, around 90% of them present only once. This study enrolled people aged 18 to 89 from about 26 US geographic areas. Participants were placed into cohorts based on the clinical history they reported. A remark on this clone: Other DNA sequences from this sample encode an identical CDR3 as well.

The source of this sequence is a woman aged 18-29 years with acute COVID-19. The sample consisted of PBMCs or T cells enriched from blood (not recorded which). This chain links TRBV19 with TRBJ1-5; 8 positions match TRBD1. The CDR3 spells CASSGQGGNQPQHF. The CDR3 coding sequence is TGTGCCAGTAGCGGACAGGGAGGCAATCAGCCCCAGCATTTT.